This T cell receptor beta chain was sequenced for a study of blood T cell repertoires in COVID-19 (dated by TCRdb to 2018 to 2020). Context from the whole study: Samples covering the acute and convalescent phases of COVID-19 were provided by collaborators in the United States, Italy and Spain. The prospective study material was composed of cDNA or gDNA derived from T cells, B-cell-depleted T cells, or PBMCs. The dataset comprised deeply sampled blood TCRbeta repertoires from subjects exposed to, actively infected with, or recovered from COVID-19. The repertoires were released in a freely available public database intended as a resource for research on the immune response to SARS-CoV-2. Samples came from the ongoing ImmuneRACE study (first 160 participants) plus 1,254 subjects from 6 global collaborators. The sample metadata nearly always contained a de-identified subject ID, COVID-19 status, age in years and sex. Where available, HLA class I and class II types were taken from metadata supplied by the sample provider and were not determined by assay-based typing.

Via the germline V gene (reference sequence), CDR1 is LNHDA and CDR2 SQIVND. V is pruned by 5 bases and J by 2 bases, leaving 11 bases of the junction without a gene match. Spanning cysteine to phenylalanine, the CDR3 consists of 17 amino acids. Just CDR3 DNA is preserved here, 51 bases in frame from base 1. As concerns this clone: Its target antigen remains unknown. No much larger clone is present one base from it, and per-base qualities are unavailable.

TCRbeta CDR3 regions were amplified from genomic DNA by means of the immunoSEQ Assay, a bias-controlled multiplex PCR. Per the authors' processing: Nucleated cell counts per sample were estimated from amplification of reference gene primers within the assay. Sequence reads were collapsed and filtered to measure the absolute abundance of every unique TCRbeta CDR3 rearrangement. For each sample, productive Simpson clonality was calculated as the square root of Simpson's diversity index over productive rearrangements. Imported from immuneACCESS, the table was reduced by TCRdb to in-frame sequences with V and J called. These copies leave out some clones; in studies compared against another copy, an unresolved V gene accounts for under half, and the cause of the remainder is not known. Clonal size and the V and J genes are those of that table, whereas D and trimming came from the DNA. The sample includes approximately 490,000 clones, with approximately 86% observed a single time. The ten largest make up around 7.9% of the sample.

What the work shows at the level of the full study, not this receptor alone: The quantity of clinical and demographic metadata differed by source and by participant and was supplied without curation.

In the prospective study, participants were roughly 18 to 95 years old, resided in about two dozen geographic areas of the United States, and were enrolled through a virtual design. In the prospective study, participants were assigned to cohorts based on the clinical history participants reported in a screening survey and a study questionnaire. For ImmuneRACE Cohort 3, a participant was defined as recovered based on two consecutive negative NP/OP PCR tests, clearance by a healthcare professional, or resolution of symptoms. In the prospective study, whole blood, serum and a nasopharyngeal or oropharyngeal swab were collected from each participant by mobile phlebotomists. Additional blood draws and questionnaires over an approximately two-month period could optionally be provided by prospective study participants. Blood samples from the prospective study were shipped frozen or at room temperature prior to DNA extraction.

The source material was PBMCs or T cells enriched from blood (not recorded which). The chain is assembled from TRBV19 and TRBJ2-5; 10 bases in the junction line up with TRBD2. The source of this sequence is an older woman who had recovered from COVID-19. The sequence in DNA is TGTGCCAGTAGTGAGGTAGCGGGGGGTGCGGGGCAAGAGACCCAGTACTTC. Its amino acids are CASSEVAGGAGQETQYF. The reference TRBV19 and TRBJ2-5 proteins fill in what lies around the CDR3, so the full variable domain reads DGGITQSPKYLFRKEGQNVTLSCEQNLNHDAMYWYRQDPGQGLRLIYYSQIVNDFQKGDIAEGYSVSREKKESFPLTVTSAQKNPTAFYLCASSEVAGGAGQETQYFGPGTRLLVL.